Following are 10 T cell receptor beta chains from one sample sequenced in a study of T cell responses to AZD1222 COVID-19 vaccine. Sequencing was performed with immunoSEQ multiplex PCR; in TCRdb, only in-frame clones are kept and a portion is missing. The table includes approximately 110,000 clones, about nine tenths detected once. Specimen: peripheral blood, collected on day 0 of AZD1222 vaccination. These receptors came from an adult in good health.

This chain links TRBV7-9 with TRBJ2-2, with D possibly TRBD1 on 6 matching bases. CDR1 SEHNR and CDR2 FQNEAQ come from the germline V gene (reference sequence). Between the trimmed V and J ends, which lost 4 bases and 2 bases, there was a span of 11 bases. This CDR3 has 15 amino acids. CDR3 amino acids: CASSSPGHNTGELFF. The CDR3 DNA reads as TGTGCCAGCAGCTCACCGGGACACAACACCGGGGAGCTGTTTTTT.

This chain's CDR3 is CASSEWRTGEKLFF. Written as DNA, the CDR3 is TGTGCCAGCAGCGAGTGGCGGACAGGTGAAAAACTGTTTTTT. The chain carries TRBV9 and TRBJ1-4; the match to TRBD1 covers 7 bases. The CDR3 has 14 amino acids. Germline CDR1 and CDR2: SGDLS and YYNGEE. V gave up 3 bases and J gave up 7 bases; unmatched junction bases: 6.

This sequence joins TRBV4-2 and TRBJ1-3; 7 positions match TRBD1. V trimming: 1 base; J trimming: 0 bases; junction bases outside the gene matches: 3. In germline, CDR1 is LGHNA, CDR2 YNFKEQ. The CDR3 has 16 amino acids. The CDR3 loop reads CASSQGDSSSGNTIYF. The CDR3 DNA reads TGTGCCAGCAGCCAAGGGGACAGCTCCTCTGGAAACACCATATATTTT.

The chain has TRBV11-2 and TRBJ1-1; D remains unclear. The germline CDR1 and CDR2 sequences are SGHAT and FQNNGV. Trimming stripped 6 bases from V and 1 base from J, with 15 bases between. The CDR3 length is 15 residues. CDR3 DNA sequence: TGTGCCAGCAGTCCCGGCCTTTATCAGAACACTGAAGCTTTCTTT. Its translation is CASSPGLYQNTEAFF.

The chain recombines TRBV19 with TRBJ1-2, with a possible D match to TRBD1 (6 bases). This CDR3 comprises 16 residues. V was shortened by 3 bases and J by 3 bases, with 17 bases between the two germline ends. In germline, CDR1 is LNHDA, CDR2 SQIVND (reference sequence). The CDR3 spells CASSISPQGIDYGYTF. In DNA, the CDR3 is TGTGCCAGTAGTATCTCCCCCCAGGGGATCGACTATGGCTACACCTTC.

This chain connects TRBV2 to TRBJ2-1, with D perhaps TRBD1 (5 bases). The germline gives CDR1 SNHLY, CDR2 FYNNEI. This CDR3 region has 16 residues. V was cut by 4 bases and J by 0 bases, with 13 bases left in between. The CDR3 region has the DNA TGTGCCAGCAGTGGGTCGGACACAAGCTCCTACAATGAGCAGTTCTTC. Translated, it gives CASSGSDTSSYNEQFF.

The chain has TRBV6-4 and TRBJ1-1, with a possible D match to TRBD1 (6 bases). Trimming took off 2 bases at V and 7 bases at J, with 14 bases between the two ends. This CDR3 is built from 14 residues. Per germline, CDR1 MRHNA and CDR2 SNTAGT. The CDR3 reads CASSDGAGAGEAFF. DNA of the CDR3: TGTGCCAGCAGTGACGGTGCAGGGGCGGGTGAAGCTTTCTTT.

This clone was seen only once. The chain has TRBV25-1 and TRBJ2-1; the D is unclear. Germline CDR1 and CDR2: MGHDK and SYGVNS. The CDR3 loop spans 12 amino acids. Trimming stripped 7 bases from V and 5 bases from J, with 9 bases between. CDR3 DNA: TGTGCCAGCAAGGACGGTAACAATGAGCAGTTCTTC. This encodes CASKDGNNEQFF.

The chain combines TRBV3-1 (or the pseudogene TRBV3-2) with TRBJ2-3; D may correspond to TRBD1 or TRBD2 (5 bases each). From germline, CDR1 is LGHDT and CDR2 YNNKEL (reference sequence). Trimming left V 4 bases short and J 7 bases short, with 15 bases between. The CDR3 sequence is 14 residues long. CDR3 in amino acids: CASSPGTVGYTQYF. The CDR3 DNA follows: TGTGCCAGCAGCCCCGGGACCGTTGGGTATACGCAGTATTTT.

The chain recombines TRBV4-2 with TRBJ1-6; no reliable D call. CDR3 size: 14 residues. CDR1 and CDR2 (germline): LGHNA, YNFKEQ. The V end was cut by 0 bases, the J end by 4 bases, with 4 bases between. The CDR3 is CASSQEGYNSPLHF. In DNA form, the CDR3 reads TGTGCCAGCAGCCAAGAGGGTTATAATTCACCCCTCCACTTT.